The 5 T cell receptor beta chains given below trace back to one sample, sequenced in a study of T-cell reconstitution after alpha-beta-depleted transplantation in children (dated by TCRdb to the mid-2010s). Library creation used PCR. The instrument given in TCRdb is Illumina HiSeq 2500. To normalize quantification of the TCRbeta repertoire, the TCR libraries were built with molecular barcoding that relied on unique molecular identifiers. TCRdb redid the processing of the public reads, applying fastp at Q25 and MiXCR, and retained in-frame beta chains. Entries that share a CDR3 protein sequence are merged under the most common genes and DNA. The sample has 450,000 to 600,000 distinct CDR3 sequences on record, 10% to 15% of them singletons. The ten top clones hold about 2.2% of the sample. The treatment or condition label, as the study defines it: allogeneic hematopoietic cell transplantation with graft depleted of TCRalphabeta T cells and CD19 B cells.

Sequences were derived from PBMCs, mostly from graft donor cells, sampled 360 days after TCRalphabeta/CD19-depleted stem cell transplant. These receptors originate from a male patient between 10 and 17 years old who had a stem cell transplant for acute myeloid leukemia, so the T cells may come from the graft donor.

This rearrangement joins TRBV7-2 to TRBJ2-3; no clear D. Germline V CDR1 and CDR2: SGHTA, FQGNSA. V dropped 2 bases and J dropped 4 bases, with 4 bases sitting between them. This CDR3 contains 12 residues. The chain's CDR3 is CASSLYADTQYF. The CDR3 coding sequence is TGTGCCAGCAGCTTATATGCAGATACGCAGTATTTT. Looking up the rest from reference TRBV7-2 and TRBJ2-3 gives the full variable domain: GAGVSQSPSNKVTEKGKDVELRCDPISGHTALYWYRQSLGQGLEFLIYFQGNSAPDKSGLPSDRFSAERTGGSVSTLTIQRTQQEDSAVYLCASSLYADTQYFGPGTRLTVL.

This chain links TRBV28 with TRBJ1-2; D unresolved. Trimming took off 5 bases at V and 4 bases at J, with 14 bases between the two ends. CDR1 and CDR2 from the germline V gene are MDHEN and SYDVKM. The CDR3 covers 14 residues. CDR3 coding DNA: TGTGCCAGCAGTCCCCCGGACGTGGCCTATGGCTACACCTTC. It yields the protein CASSPPDVAYGYTF.

This clonotype was recorded at least ten times. This chain connects TRBV7-3 to TRBJ2-3, with D unresolved. There are 16 residues in the CDR3. Per the germline V gene, CDR1 is SGHTA and CDR2 is FQGTGA. The ends were cut back, 0 bases at V and 3 bases at J, with 13 bases in the middle. The chain's CDR3 is CASSLTSSVGTDTQYF. CDR3 in DNA: TGTGCCAGCAGCTTAACTTCCTCGGTTGGGACAGATACGCAGTATTTT.

The genes are TRBV5-1 and TRBJ1-5, with a possible D match to TRBD1 (5 bases). V was trimmed by 0 bases and J by 7 bases, leaving 11 bases between them. This CDR3 has 14 residues. Germline loops: CDR1 SGHRS, CDR2 YFSETQ. The CDR3 nucleotides are TGCGCCAGCAGCTTGGAGGGGTATTGGCAGCCCCAGCATTTT. It translates to CASSLEGYWQPQHF.

In this sample, this clonotype turned up many times. This rearrangement joins TRBV29-1 to TRBJ2-3; a weak D match, TRBD2 (5 bases). V lost 6 bases to trimming and J lost 6 bases, with 10 bases between them. There are 11 residues in the CDR3. Germline assignment: CDR1 SQVTM and CDR2 ANQGSEA. DNA for the CDR3: TGCAGCGTCCCGTTAGCGGATACGCAGTATTTT. It codes for CSVPLADTQYF.